Following are 27 T cell receptor beta chains from one sample sequenced in a study of siplizumab effects on memory and regulatory T cells. TCRdb's table, derived via immunoSEQ multiplex PCR, lists solely in-frame clones and lacks some. This sample has 85,000 to 130,000 clones, with around 92% found just once. The sample consisted of Tregs sorted from blood. These receptor sequences come from a human donor in good health.

In this sample, this clone turned up once. The chain employs TRBV25-1 and TRBJ1-3; no clear D. V shed 1 base and J shed 3 bases, with 7 bases lying between them. CDR1 MGHDK and CDR2 SYGVNS come from the germline V gene. This CDR3 is 14 amino acids long. The CDR3 DNA sequence: TGTGCCAGCAGTGAATCCGGGGTTGGAAACACCATATATTTT. Translated, it gives CASSESGVGNTIYF.

The V call is TRBV7-9, the J call TRBJ2-5; 8 bases fit TRBD2. V dropped 10 bases and J dropped 2; count of bases not matched to a gene: 3. The germline gives CDR1 SEHNR, CDR2 FQNEAQ (reference sequence). This CDR3 spans 12 amino acids. The CDR3 sequence is CAIGREQETQYF. CDR3 DNA: TGTGCCATCGGGAGGGAACAAGAGACCCAGTACTTC.

The CDR3 bases are TGTGCCAGCTCACCACGGCAGGGGGCGACCCGGGGCGAGCAGTACTTC. As protein: CASSPRQGATRGEQYF. V is TRBV18 and J is TRBJ2-7, with 8 bases that match TRBD1. This CDR3 is built from 16 residues. Trimming took 1 base from V and 6 from J; bases not matched to a gene: 11. Germline V CDR1 and CDR2: KGHSH, LQKENI.

This clone was observed once. The CDR3 reads CASSPGSIGELFF. CDR3 coding DNA: TGCGCCAGCAGCCCAGGATCAATCGGGGAGCTGTTTTTT. The chain combines TRBV5-1 with TRBJ2-2, with D uncertain. The V end was cut by 4 bases, the J end by 7 bases, with 11 bases between. The CDR3 spans 13 residues. Germline values: CDR1 SGHRS, CDR2 YFSETQ.

The genes are TRBV6-6 and TRBJ2-2; TRBD2 is a possible D gene (5 bases). The germline V gene has CDR1 MNHNY and CDR2 SVGAGI (reference sequence). The CDR3 length is 14 residues. V lost 8 bases and J 2 bases, leaving 12 bases between the germline ends. The DNA for the CDR3 is TGTGCCAGCCTTACGGGGAGAAACACCGGGGAGCTGTTTTTT. Its translation: CASLTGRNTGELFF.

Written as DNA, the CDR3 is TGTGCCAGCAGCTTAAAAGGTGGAGGCCTTCGGAATGAGCAGTTCTTC. Translating it yields CASSLKGGGLRNEQFF. The genes are TRBV7-3 and TRBJ2-1, with D perhaps matching TRBD2 (5 bases). Looked up from germline, CDR1 is SGHTA and CDR2 is FQGTGA. The V end was cut by 1 base, the J end by 7 bases, with 17 bases between. The CDR3 runs 16 residues.

The CDR3 nucleotides are TGTGCCAGCAGTGCCCTAGGAGGGGGTGAGGGCATTCAGTACTTC. Translation: CASSALGGGEGIQYF. This chain uses TRBV2 with TRBJ2-4; D assignment may be TRBD1 or TRBD2 (6 bases each). Germline values: CDR1 SNHLY, CDR2 FYNNEI. The ends were cut back, 4 bases at V and 9 bases at J, with 19 bases in the middle. The CDR3 has 15 amino acids.

The rearrangement links TRBV2 to TRBJ2-7; 9 bases match TRBD2. CDR1 is SNHLY and CDR2 is FYNNEI in the germline V gene. The ends lost 5 bases at V and 3 bases at J; junction bases unmatched: 2. The CDR3 covers 13 residues. The CDR3 reads CASSLAGIYEQYF. The CDR3 coding sequence is TGTGCCAGCAGTCTAGCGGGGATCTACGAGCAGTACTTC.

The chain joins TRBV5-1 to TRBJ2-7; no definite D call. Trimming left V 0 bases short and J 5 bases short, with 15 bases between. CDR1 and CDR2 (germline): SGHRS, YFSETQ. CDR3 length equals 15 residues. The CDR3 bases are TGCGCCAGCAGCTTGGCGGTTGTGGGATACAACGAGCAGTACTTC. Translating gives CASSLAVVGYNEQYF.

The chain combines TRBV2 with TRBJ2-2, with D uncertain. Trimming took 6 bases from V and 1 from J, leaving 12 bases between them. CDR3 length equals 15 residues. Germline-derived CDR1 and CDR2 are SNHLY and FYNNEI. CDR3 sequence (DNA): TGTGCCAGCAGGCTACGGACGGGGAACACCGGGGAGCTGTTTTTT. This sequence encodes CASRLRTGNTGELFF.

The chain combines TRBV4-1 with TRBJ2-3, with TRBD2 matching over 10 bases. Germline V gene sequence: CDR1 MGHRA, CDR2 YSYEKL. The CDR3 has 17 residues. Losses at the gene ends were 2 bases for V and 2 bases for J; bases not matched to a gene: 7. The CDR3 reads CASSQYGLAENTDTQYF. CDR3 in DNA: TGCGCCAGCAGCCAATACGGACTAGCGGAAAACACAGATACGCAGTATTTT.

The chain recombines TRBV5-1 with TRBJ2-1, with unresolved D. Per germline, CDR1 SGHRS and CDR2 YFSETQ. V lost 0 bases and J 4 bases, leaving 8 bases between the germline ends. There are 14 residues in the CDR3. CDR3 in DNA: TGCGCCAGCAGCTTGGCCGATATGTACAATGAGCAGTTCTTC. It encodes CASSLADMYNEQFF.

The rearrangement joins TRBV6-1 to TRBJ2-7, with 7 bases matching TRBD1. V was pared by 7 bases and J by 2 bases, with 8 bases of the junction left unmatched. CDR3 length: 14 residues. Looked up from germline, CDR1 is MNHNS and CDR2 is SASEGT. This CDR3 reads CASTNRGRTYEQYF. The CDR3 DNA reads as TGTGCCAGCACCAACAGGGGTAGGACCTACGAGCAGTACTTC.

V is TRBV7-9 and J is TRBJ2-5; D uncertain. CDR3 length: 13 amino acids. V gave up 2 bases and J gave up 0 bases, with 4 bases separating them. Germline CDR1 is SEHNR and CDR2 is FQNEAQ (reference sequence). CDR3 bases: TGTGCCAGCAGCTTACTACACCAAGAGACCCAGTACTTC. Its protein is CASSLLHQETQYF.

The V call is TRBV5-1, the J call TRBJ2-5; the D is unclear. Germline lookup yields CDR1 SGHRS and CDR2 YFSETQ. The CDR3 consists of 14 residues. With 4 bases removed from V and 5 bases from J, the gap between germline ends came to 15 bases. CDR3: CASSPLGWRETQYF. The CDR3 DNA reads as TGCGCCAGCAGCCCCTTGGGGTGGCGGGAGACCCAGTACTTC.

This clone showed up just a few times. The chain combines TRBV5-1 with TRBJ2-1, with D possibly TRBD1 on 6 matching bases. Trimming took off 2 bases at V and 4 bases at J, with 10 bases between the two ends. The CDR3 has 14 residues. Germline values: CDR1 SGHRS, CDR2 YFSETQ. CDR3 DNA sequence: TGCGCCAGCAGCTTAGGACAGCAATACAATGAGCAGTTCTTC. Translation gives CASSLGQQYNEQFF.

This chain links TRBV12-5 with TRBJ2-7, with TRBD2 matching over 11 bases. J was trimmed by 1 base and V by 6 bases; bases with no gene match: 5. The V gene's germline CDR1 is LGHNT and CDR2 FRNRAP. The CDR3 consists of 15 residues. The CDR3 here is CASGSGLAGSYEQYF. In DNA form, the CDR3 reads TGTGCTAGTGGATCAGGACTAGCGGGTTCCTACGAGCAGTACTTC.

The chain recombines TRBV19 with TRBJ1-2; D uncertain. Germline V gene sequence: CDR1 LNHDA, CDR2 SQIVND (reference sequence). The CDR3 extends over 14 amino acids. Between the trimmed V and J ends, which lost 3 bases and 1 base, there was a span of 9 bases. CDR3 coding DNA: TGTGCCAGTAGTATTTCAGGAGTTAACTATGGCTACACCTTC. Translated, it gives CASSISGVNYGYTF.

J is TRBJ2-7 and V is TRBV5-1; tentatively, D is TRBD1 or TRBD2 (6 bases each). CDR1 is SGHRS and CDR2 is YFSETQ in the germline V gene. The CDR3 has 14 residues. The V and J ends lost 0 bases and 5 bases respectively, with 12 bases between them. CDR3 nucleotides: TGCGCCAGCAGCTTGGCGGGGGCCGGCAACGAGCAGTACTTC. It codes for CASSLAGAGNEQYF. Using reference TRBV5-1 and TRBJ2-7 for the parts outside the CDR3, the full variable domain is KAGVTQTPRYLIKTRGQQVTLSCSPISGHRSVSWYQQTPGQGLQFLFEYFSETQRNKGNFPGRFSGRQFSNSRSEMNVSTLELGDSALYLCASSLAGAGNEQYFGPGTRLTVT.

The CDR3 bases are TGTGCCAGTAGACAGGGGACCGGGGAGCTGTTTTTT. Translating it yields CASRQGTGELFF. The genes are TRBV7-9 and TRBJ2-2; the match to TRBD1 covers 8 bases. CDR3 length equals 12 residues. CDR1 and CDR2 (germline): SEHNR, FQNEAQ (reference sequence). V trimming: 9 bases; J trimming: 5 bases; junction bases outside the gene matches: 2.

The rearrangement uses TRBV7-9 and TRBJ1-2; no reliable D call. The V and J ends lost 4 bases and 6 bases respectively, with 12 bases between them. The CDR3 covers 13 residues. Germline assignment: CDR1 SEHNR and CDR2 FQNEAQ (reference sequence). The CDR3 spells CASSSYSSDGYTF. The CDR3 DNA follows: TGTGCCAGCAGCTCATATTCGTCAGATGGCTACACCTTC.

The chain recombines TRBV6-6 with TRBJ2-3; D is unresolved. CDR3 size: 13 residues. The germline V gene encodes CDR1 MNHNY and CDR2 SVGAGI (reference sequence). Trimming pared 6 bases from V and 1 base from J, leaving 8 bases between. CDR3 DNA sequence: TGTGCCAGCAGCCTCGGAGGCACAGATACGCAGTATTTT. Amino acid sequence: CASSLGGTDTQYF.

The CDR3 nucleotides are TGTGCCAGCAGTCCCGGGACAGGGGCTCCAGATCAGCCCCAGCATTTT. It encodes CASSPGTGAPDQPQHF. This sequence joins TRBV6-6 and TRBJ1-5; 10 bases agree with TRBD1. The CDR3 totals 16 residues. Germline trimming cut 5 bases from V and 5 bases from J; bases unmatched to any gene: 9. Germline CDR1 is MNHNY and CDR2 is SVGAGI (reference sequence).

The rearrangement links TRBV27 to TRBJ2-2; 9 nucleotides match TRBD2. Germline V gives CDR1 MNHEY, CDR2 SMNVEV (reference sequence). V lost 1 base and J lost 2; bases outside the gene matches: 2. This CDR3 has 16 residues. The CDR3 region is CASSLWLAGNTGELFF. The CDR3 DNA sequence: TGTGCCAGCAGTTTATGGCTAGCGGGAAACACCGGGGAGCTGTTTTTT.

This clone was seen a single time. The rearrangement links TRBV2 to TRBJ2-2, with TRBD2 as a possible D gene (6 bases). CDR1 and CDR2 (germline): SNHLY, FYNNEI. The CDR3 consists of 14 residues. Between the trimmed V and J ends, which lost 6 bases and 0 bases, there was a span of 8 bases. In DNA, the CDR3 is TGTGCCAGCAGGGGCGGGGCGAACACCGGGGAGCTGTTTTTT. It codes for CASRGGANTGELFF.

This clone was detected once. The chain joins TRBV20-1 to TRBJ2-1, with 7 nucleotides matching TRBD2. Trimming at V came to 5 bases and at J to 12 bases, leaving 7 bases not matched to a gene. Germline V CDR1 and CDR2: DFQATT, SNEGSKA (reference sequence). This CDR3 is built from 11 residues. The CDR3 protein is CSALTSLRQFF. The CDR3 DNA is TGCAGTGCTTTGACTAGCTTGCGGCAGTTCTTC.

This chain connects TRBV5-1 to TRBJ2-5; TRBD2 agrees at 9 bases. This CDR3 has 14 residues. V dropped 1 base and J dropped 4; count of bases not matched to a gene: 2. Germline CDR1 reads SGHRS; CDR2 reads YFSETQ. CDR3 sequence: CASSLNSGRETQYF. In nucleotides, the CDR3 is TGCGCCAGCAGCTTGAATAGCGGGAGAGAGACCCAGTACTTC.